This T cell receptor beta chain appears in the sequencing data of a study of blood T cell repertoires in COVID-19. The CDR3 loop spans 16 amino acids. The V gene's germline CDR1 is SGHAT and CDR2 FQNNGV. V lost 3 bases to trimming and J lost 4 bases, with 18 bases between them. Here immunoSEQ multiplex PCR was the method, and the copy in TCRdb shows in-frame clones only, minus some. The sample shows fewer than 350,000 clones, over 75% of them seen only once. Sequenced sample: peripheral blood. The source is a man between 18 and 29 years old with active or convalescent COVID-19. The chain is built from TRBV11-2 and TRBJ2-5; possible D gene TRBD1, 6 bases. CDR3 DNA: TGTGCCAGCAGCTTTACCGGGACAAAATATGGAGAGACCCAGTACTTC. It yields the protein CASSFTGTKYGETQYF.